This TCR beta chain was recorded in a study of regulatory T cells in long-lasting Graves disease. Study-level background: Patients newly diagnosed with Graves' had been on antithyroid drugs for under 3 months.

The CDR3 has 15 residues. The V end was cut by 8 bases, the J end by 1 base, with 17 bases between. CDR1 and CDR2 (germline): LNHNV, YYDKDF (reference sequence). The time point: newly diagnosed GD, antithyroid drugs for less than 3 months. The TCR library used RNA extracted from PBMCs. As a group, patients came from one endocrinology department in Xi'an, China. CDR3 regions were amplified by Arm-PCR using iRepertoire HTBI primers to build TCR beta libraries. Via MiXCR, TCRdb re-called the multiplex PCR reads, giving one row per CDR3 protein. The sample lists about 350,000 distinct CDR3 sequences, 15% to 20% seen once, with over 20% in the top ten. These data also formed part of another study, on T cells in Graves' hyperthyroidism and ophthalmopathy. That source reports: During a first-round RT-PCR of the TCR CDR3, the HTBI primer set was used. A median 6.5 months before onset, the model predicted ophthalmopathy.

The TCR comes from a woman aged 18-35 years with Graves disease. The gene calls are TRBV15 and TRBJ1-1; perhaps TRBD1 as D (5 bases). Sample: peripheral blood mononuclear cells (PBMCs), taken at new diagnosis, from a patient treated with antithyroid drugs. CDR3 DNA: TGTGCCACCTCCCCTGGGCGGGGGACGAACACTGAAGCTTTCTTT. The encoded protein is CATSPGRGTNTEAFF.